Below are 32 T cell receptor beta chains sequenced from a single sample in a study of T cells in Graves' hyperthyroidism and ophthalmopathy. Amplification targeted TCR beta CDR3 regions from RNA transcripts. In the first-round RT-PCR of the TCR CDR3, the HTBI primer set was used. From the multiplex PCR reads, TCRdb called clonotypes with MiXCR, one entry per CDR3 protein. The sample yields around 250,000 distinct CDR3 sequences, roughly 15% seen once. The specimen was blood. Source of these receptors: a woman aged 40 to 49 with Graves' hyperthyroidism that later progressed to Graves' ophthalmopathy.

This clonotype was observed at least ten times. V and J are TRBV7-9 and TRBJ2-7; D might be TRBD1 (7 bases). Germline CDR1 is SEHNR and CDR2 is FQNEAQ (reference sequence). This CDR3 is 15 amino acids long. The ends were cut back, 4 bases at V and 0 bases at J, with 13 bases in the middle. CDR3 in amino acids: CASSSGGGGSYEQYF. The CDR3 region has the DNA TGTGCCAGCAGCTCAGGGGGAGGCGGCTCCTACGAGCAGTACTTC.

CDR3 region: CASSVRRDPSNQPQHF. CDR3 DNA: TGTGCCAGCAGTGTTAGAAGGGACCCTAGCAATCAGCCCCAGCATTTT. The chain is built from TRBV2 and TRBJ1-5; D might be TRBD1 (5 bases). The CDR3 has 16 residues. Trimming pared 4 bases from V and 0 bases from J, leaving 13 bases between. Germline V gene sequence: CDR1 SNHLY, CDR2 FYNNEI.

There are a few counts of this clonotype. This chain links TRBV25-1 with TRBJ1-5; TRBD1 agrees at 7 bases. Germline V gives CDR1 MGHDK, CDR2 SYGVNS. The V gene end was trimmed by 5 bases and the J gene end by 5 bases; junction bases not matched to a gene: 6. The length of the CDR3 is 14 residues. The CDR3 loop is CASSRQGEHQPQHF. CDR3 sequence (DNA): TGTGCCAGCAGTAGGCAGGGGGAGCATCAGCCCCAGCATTTT. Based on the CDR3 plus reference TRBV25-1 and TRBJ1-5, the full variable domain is EADIYQTPRYLVIGTGKKITLECSQTMGHDKMYWYQQDPGMELHLIHYSYGVNSTEKGDLSSESTVSRIRTEHFPLTLESARPSHTSQYLCASSRQGEHQPQHFGDGTRLSIL.

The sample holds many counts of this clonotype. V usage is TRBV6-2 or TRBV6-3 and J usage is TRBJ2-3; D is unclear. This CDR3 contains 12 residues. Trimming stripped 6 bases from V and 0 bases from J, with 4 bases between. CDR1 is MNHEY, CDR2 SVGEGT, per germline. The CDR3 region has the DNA TGTGCCAGCAGATATAGCACAGATACGCAGTATTTT. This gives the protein CASRYSTDTQYF.

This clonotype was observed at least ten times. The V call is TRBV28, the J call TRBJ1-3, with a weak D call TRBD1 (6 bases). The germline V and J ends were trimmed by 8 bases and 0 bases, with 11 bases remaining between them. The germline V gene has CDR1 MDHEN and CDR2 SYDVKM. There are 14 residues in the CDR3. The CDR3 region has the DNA TGTGCCAGCGTGACAGGCCACTCTGGAAACACCATATATTTT. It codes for CASVTGHSGNTIYF.

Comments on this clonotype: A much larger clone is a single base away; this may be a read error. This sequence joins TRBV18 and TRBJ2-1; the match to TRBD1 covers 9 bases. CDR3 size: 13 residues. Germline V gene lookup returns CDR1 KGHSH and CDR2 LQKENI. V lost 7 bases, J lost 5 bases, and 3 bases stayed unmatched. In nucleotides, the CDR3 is TGTGCCAGCTTGCGACAGGGGGACAATGAGCAGTTCTTC. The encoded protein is CASLRQGDNEQFF. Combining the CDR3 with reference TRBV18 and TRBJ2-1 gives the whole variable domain NAGVMQNPRHLVRRRGQEARLRCSPMKGHSHVYWYRQLPEEGLKFMVYLQKENIIDESGMPKERFSAEFPKEGPSILRIQQVVRGDSAAYFCASLRQGDNEQFFGPGTRLTVL.

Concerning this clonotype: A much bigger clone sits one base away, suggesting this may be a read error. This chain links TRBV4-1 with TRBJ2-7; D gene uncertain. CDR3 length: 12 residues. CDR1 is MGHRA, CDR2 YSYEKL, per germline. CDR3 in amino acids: CTSTPDGYEQYF. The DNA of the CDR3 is TGCACCAGCACACCAGATGGCTACGAGCAGTACTTC.

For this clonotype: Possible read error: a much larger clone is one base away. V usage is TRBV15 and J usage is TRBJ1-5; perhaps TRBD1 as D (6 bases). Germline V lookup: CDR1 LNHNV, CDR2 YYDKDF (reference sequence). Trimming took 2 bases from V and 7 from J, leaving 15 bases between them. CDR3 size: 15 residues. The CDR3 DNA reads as TGTGCCACCAGCAGATCCGGGACACTAAGACAGCCCCAGCATTTT. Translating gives CATSRSGTLRQPQHF.

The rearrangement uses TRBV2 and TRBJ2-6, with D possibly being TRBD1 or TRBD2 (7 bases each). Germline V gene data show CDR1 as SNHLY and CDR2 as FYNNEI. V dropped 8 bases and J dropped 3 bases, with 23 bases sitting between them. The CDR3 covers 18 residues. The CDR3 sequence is CASGPEGRGQYGANVLTF. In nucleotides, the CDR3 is TGTGCCAGCGGACCAGAAGGGAGGGGGCAATATGGGGCCAACGTCCTGACTTTC.

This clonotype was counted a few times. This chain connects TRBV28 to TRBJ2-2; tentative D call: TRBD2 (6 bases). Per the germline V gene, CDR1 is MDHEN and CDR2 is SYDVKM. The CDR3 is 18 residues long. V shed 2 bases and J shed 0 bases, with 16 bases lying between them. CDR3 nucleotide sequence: TGTGCCAGCAGTTTAACCCCCGACGGAGGGCCGAACACCGGGGAGCTGTTTTTT. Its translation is CASSLTPDGGPNTGELFF.

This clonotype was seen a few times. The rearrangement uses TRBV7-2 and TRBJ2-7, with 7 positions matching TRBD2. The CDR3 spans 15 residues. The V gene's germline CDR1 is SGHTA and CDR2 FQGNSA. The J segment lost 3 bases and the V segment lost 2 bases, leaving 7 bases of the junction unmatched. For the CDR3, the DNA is TGTGCCAGCAGCTTAAGGGAGGGCCACATCTACGAGCAGTACTTC. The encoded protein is CASSLREGHIYEQYF.

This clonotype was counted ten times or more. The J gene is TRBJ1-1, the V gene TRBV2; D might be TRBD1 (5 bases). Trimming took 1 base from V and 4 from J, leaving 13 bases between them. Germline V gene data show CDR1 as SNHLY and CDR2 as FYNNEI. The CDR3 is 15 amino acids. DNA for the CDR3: TGTGCCAGCAGTGAAGAGGGGCTGATAGTCACTGAAGCTTTCTTT. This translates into CASSEEGLIVTEAFF.

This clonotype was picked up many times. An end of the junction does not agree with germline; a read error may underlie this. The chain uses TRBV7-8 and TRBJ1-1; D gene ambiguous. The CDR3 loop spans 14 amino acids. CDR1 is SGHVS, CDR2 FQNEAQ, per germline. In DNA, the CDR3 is TGTGCCAGCAGATTAGCGGGAGAAGGGACTGAAGCTTTCTTT. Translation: CASRLAGEGTEAFF.

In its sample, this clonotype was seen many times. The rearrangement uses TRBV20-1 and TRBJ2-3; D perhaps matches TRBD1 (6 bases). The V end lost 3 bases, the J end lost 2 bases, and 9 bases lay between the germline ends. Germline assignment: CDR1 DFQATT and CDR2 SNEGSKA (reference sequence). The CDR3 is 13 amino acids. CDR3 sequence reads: CSARDRLTDTQYF. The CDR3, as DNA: TGCAGTGCTAGGGACAGACTCACAGATACGCAGTATTTT.

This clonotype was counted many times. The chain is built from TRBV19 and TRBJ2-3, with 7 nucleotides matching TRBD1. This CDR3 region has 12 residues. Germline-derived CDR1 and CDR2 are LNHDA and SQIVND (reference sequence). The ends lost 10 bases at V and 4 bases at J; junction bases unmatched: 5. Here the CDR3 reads CATGQAADTQYF. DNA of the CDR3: TGTGCCACCGGACAGGCCGCAGATACGCAGTATTTT.

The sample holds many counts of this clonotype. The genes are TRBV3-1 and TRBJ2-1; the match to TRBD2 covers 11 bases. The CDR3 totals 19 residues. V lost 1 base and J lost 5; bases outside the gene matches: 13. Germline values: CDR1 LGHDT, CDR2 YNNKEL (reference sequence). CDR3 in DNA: TGTGCCAGCAGCCAAGCTCACGGACTAGCGGGTCTGGGGGACAATGAGCAGTTCTTC. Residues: CASSQAHGLAGLGDNEQFF.

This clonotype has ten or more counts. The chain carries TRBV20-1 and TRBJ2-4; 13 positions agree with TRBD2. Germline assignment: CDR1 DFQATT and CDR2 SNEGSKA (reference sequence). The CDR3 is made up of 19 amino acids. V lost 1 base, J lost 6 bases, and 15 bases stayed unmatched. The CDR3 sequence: CSARVTIFTSGRAVNIQYF. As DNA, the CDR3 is TGCAGTGCTAGAGTAACGATCTTTACTAGCGGGAGGGCCGTAAACATTCAGTACTTC.

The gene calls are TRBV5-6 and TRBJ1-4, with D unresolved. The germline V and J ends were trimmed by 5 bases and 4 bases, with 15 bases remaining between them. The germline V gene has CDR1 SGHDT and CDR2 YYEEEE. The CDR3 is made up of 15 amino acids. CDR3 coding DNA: TGTGCCAGCAGTTCCGGGCAGGCCGGTAATGAAAAACTGTTTTTT. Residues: CASSSGQAGNEKLFF.

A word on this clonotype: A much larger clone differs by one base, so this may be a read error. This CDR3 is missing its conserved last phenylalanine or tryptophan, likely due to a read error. The CDR3 nucleotides read TGCGCCAGCAGCCAAGGACCAGGGTGGTCCTACGAGCAGTACCTC. Translation: CASSQGPGWSYEQYL. The rearrangement links TRBV4-1 to TRBJ2-7; TRBD1 might be the D (5 bases). V was trimmed by 1 base and J by 1 base, leaving 11 bases between them. The germline V gene has CDR1 MGHRA and CDR2 YSYEKL. The CDR3 contains 15 residues.

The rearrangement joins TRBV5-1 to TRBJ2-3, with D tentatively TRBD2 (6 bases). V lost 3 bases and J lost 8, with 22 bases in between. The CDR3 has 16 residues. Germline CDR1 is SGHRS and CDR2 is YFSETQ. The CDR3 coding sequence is TGCGCCAGCAGCTCCCTACAGCGGGTGGGCCCAGCTACGCAGTATTTT. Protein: CASSSLQRVGPATQYF. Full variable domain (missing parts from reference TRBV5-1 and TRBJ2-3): KAGVTQTPRYLIKTRGQQVTLSCSPISGHRSVSWYQQTPGQGLQFLFEYFSETQRNKGNFPGRFSGRQFSNSRSEMNVSTLELGDSALYLCASSSLQRVGPATQYFGPGTRLTVL.

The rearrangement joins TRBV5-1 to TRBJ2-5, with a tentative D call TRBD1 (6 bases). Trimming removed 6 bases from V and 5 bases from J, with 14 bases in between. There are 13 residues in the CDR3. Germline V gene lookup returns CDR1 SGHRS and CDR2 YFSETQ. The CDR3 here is CASNDRLGETQYF. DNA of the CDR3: TGCGCCAGCAACGACAGGCTCGGGGAGACCCAGTACTTC.

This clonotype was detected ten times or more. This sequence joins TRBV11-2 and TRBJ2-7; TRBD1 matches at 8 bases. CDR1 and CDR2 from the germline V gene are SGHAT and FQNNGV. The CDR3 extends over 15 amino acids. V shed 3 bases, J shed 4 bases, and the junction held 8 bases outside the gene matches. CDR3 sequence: CASSLTGAYGYEQYF. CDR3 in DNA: TGTGCCAGCAGCTTGACAGGGGCATACGGTTACGAGCAGTACTTC.

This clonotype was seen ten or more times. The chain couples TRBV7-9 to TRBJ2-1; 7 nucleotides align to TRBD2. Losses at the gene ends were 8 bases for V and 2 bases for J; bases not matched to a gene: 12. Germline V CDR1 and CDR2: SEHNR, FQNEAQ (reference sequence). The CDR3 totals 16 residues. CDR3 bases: TGTGCCAGCTCTCGCTCGCGGGAGCCACCCTACAATGAGCAGTTCTTC. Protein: CASSRSREPPYNEQFF.

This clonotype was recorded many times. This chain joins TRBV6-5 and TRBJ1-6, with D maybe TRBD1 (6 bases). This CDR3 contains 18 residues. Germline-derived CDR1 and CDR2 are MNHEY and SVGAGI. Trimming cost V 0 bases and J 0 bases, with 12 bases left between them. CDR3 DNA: TGTGCCAGCAGTTACTCGTATAACAGGGTCTCCTATAATTCACCCCTCCACTTT. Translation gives CASSYSYNRVSYNSPLHF.

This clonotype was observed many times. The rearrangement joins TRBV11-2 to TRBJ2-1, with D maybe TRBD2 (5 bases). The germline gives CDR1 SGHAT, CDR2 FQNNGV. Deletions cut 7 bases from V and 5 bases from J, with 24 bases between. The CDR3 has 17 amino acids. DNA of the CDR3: TGTGCCAGCACCCCGCGGGTTGAGTTTTGGGGTAACAATGAGCAGTTCTTC. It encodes CASTPRVEFWGNNEQFF.

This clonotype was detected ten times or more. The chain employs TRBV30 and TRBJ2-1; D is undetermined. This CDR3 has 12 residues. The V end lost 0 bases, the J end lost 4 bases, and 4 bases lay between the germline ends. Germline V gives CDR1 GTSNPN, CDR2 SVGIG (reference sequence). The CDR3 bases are TGTGCCTGGAGTGTGATGTACAATGAGCAGTTCTTC. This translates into CAWSVMYNEQFF.

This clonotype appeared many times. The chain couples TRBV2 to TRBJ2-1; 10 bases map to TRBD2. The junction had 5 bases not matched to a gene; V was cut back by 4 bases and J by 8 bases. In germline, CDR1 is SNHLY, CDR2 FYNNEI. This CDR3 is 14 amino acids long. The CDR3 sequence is CASSVLAGADEQFF. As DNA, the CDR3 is TGTGCCAGCAGTGTCCTAGCGGGAGCTGATGAGCAGTTCTTC.

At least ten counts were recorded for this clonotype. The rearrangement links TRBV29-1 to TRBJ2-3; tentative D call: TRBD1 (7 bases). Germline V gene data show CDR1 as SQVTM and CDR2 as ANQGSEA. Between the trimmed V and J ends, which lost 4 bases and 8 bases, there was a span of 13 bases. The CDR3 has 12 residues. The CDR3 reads CSVAPQGGTQYF. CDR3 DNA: TGCAGCGTTGCTCCCCAGGGGGGTACGCAGTATTTT.

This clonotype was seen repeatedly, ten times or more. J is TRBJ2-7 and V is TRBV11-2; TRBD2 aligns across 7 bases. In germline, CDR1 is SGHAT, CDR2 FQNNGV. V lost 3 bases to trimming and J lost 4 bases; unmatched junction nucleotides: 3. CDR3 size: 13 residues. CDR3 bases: TGTGCCAGCAGCTTCACTAGCGAGTACGAGCAGTACTTC. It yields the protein CASSFTSEYEQYF.

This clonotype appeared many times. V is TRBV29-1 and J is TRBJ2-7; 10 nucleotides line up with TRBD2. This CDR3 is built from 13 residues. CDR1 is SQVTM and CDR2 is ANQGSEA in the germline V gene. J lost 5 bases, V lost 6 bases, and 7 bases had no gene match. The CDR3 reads CSVDLAGANEQYF. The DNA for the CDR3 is TGCAGCGTAGACCTAGCGGGAGCCAACGAGCAGTACTTC.

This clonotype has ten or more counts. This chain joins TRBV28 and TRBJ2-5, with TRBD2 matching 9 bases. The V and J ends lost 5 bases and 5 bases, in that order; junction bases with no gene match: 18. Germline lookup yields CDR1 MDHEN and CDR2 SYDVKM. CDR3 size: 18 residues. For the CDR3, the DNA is TGTGCCAGCAGTCAACCGTATATAGCGGGAGCGTACGTGGAGACCCAGTACTTC. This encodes CASSQPYIAGAYVETQYF.

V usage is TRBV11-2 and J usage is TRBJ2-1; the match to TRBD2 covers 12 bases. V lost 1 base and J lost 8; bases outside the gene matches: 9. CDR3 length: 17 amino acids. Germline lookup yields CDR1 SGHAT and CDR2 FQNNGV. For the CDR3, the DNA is TGTGCCAGCAGCTTAGGGACTAGCGGGATGGTCCGCGATGAGCAGTTCTTC. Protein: CASSLGTSGMVRDEQFF.